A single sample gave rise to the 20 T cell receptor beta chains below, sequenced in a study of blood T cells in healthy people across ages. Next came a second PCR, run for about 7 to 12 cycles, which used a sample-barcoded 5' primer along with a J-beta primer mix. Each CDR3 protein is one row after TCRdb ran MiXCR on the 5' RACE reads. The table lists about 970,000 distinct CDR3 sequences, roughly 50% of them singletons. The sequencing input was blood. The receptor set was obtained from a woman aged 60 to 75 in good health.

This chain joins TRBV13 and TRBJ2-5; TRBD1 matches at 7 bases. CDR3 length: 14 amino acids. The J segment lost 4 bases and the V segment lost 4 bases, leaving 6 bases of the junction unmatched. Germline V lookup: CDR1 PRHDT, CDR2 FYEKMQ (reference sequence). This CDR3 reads CASSYHTGVETQYF. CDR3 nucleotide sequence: TGTGCCAGCAGCTACCATACAGGGGTAGAGACCCAGTACTTC.

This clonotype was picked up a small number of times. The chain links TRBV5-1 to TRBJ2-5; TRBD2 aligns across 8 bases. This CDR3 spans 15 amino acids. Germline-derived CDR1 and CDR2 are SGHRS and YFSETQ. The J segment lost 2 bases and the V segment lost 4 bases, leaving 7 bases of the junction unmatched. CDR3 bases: TGCGCCAGCAGCCCCGTCGCTAGCGGGCAAGAGACCCAGTACTTC. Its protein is CASSPVASGQETQYF.

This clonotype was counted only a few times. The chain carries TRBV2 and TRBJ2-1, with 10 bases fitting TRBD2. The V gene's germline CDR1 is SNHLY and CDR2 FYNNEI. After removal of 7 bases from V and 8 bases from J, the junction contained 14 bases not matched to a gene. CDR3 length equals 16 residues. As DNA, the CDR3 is TGTGCCAGCACCCCATGGGGACTAGCGTCAAAGGATGAGCAGTTCTTC. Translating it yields CASTPWGLASKDEQFF.

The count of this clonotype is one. CDR3 sequence: CSASHGTGELFF. The DNA of the CDR3 is TGCAGTGCGAGCCATGGCACCGGGGAGCTGTTTTTT. V and J are TRBV20-1 and TRBJ2-2; no firm D call. This CDR3 is 12 amino acids long. Trimming pared 6 bases from V and 4 bases from J, leaving 9 bases between. Germline values: CDR1 DFQATT, CDR2 SNEGSKA (reference sequence).

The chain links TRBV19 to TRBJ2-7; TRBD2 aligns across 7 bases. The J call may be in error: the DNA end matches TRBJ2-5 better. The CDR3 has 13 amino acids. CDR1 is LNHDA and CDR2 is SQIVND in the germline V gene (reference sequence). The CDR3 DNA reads TGTGCCAGTAGTGAGGCGGGAGACGAGACCCAGTACTTC. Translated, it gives CASSEAGDETQYF.

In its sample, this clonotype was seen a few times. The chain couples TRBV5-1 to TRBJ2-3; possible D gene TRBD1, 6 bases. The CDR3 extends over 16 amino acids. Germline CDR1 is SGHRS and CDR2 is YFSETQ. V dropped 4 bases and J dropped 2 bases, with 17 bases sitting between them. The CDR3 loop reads CASSQSRQAATDTQYF. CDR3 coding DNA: TGCGCCAGCAGCCAAAGTAGACAGGCGGCCACAGATACGCAGTATTTT. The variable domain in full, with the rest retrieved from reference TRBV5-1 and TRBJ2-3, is KAGVTQTPRYLIKTRGQQVTLSCSPISGHRSVSWYQQTPGQGLQFLFEYFSETQRNKGNFPGRFSGRQFSNSRSEMNVSTLELGDSALYLCASSQSRQAATDTQYFGPGTRLTVL.

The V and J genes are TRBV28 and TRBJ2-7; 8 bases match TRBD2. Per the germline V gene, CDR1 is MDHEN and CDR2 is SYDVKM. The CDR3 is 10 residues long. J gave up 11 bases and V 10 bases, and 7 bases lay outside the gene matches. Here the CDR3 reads CAIGGEGKYF. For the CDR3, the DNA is TGTGCCATCGGGGGGGAGGGAAAGTACTTC.

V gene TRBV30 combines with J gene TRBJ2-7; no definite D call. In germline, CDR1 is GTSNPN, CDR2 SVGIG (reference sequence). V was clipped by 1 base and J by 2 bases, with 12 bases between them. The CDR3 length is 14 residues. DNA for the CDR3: TGTGCCTGGAGTGGAGTAGCATCTCCCTACGAGCAGTACTTC. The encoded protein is CAWSGVASPYEQYF.

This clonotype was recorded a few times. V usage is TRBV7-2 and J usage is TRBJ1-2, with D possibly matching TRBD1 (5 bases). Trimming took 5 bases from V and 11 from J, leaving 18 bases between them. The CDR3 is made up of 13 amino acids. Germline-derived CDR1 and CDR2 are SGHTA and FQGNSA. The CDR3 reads CASSRLGSQGYTF. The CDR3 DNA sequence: TGTGCCAGCAGCCGACTGGGTTCGCAGGGTTACACCTTC.

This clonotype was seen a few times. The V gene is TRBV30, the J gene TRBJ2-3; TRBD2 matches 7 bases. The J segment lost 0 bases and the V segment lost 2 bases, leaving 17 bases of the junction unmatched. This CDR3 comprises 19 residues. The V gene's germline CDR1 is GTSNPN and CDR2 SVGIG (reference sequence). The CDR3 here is CAWSPFAGDLLFSTDTQYF. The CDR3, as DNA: TGTGCCTGGAGTCCCTTTGCGGGAGACCTCCTTTTTAGCACAGATACGCAGTATTTT.

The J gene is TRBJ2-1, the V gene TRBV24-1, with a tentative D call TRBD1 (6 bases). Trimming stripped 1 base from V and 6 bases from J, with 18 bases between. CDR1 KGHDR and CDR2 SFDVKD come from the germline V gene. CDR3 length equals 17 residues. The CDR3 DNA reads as TGTGCCACCAGTGATTTAAGAGGGGGAGTTAAACGCAATGAGCAGTTCTTC. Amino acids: CATSDLRGGVKRNEQFF.

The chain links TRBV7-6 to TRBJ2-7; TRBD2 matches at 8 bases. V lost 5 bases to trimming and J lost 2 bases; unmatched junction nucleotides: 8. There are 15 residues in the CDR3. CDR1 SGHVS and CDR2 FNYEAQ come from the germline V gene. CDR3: CASSPLVAGTYEQYF. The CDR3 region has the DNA TGTGCCAGCAGCCCTCTCGTAGCGGGAACCTACGAGCAGTACTTC.

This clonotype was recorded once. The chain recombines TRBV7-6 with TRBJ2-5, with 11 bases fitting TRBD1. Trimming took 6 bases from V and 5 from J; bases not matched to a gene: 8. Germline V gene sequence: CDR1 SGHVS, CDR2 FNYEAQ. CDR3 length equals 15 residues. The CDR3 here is CASRRGQGALETQYF. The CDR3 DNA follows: TGTGCCAGCAGACGAGGACAGGGGGCTCTGGAGACCCAGTACTTC. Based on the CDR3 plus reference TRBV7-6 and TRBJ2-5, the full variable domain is GAGVSQSPRYKVTKRGQDVALRCDPISGHVSLYWYRQALGQGPEFLTYFNYEAQQDKSGLPNDRFSAERPEGSISTLTIQRTEQRDSAMYRCASRRGQGALETQYFGPGTRLLVL.

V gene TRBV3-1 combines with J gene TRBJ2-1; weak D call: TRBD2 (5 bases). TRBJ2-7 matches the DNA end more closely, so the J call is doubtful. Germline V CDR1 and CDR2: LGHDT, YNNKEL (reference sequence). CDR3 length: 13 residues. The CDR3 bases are TGTGCCAGCGGCCCTCGGGGAAACAATGAGCAGTACTTC. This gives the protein CASGPRGNNEQYF.

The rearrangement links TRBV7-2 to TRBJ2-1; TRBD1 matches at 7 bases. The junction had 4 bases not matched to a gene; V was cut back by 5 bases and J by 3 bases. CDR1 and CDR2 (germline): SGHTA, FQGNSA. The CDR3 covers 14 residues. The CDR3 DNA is TGTGCCAGCAGCGCCGACAGGGTCTACAATGAGCAGTTCTTC. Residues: CASSADRVYNEQFF.

This chain's CDR3 is CSVRASGYNEQYF. Here the CDR3 DNA reads TGCAGTGTTCGGGCTAGCGGGTACAATGAGCAGTACTTC. This chain joins TRBV20-1 and TRBJ2-7, with 8 bases identical to TRBD2. Germline CDR1 and CDR2: DFQATT and SNEGSKA (reference sequence). The CDR3 length is 13 residues. Germline trimming cut 7 bases from V and 7 bases from J; bases unmatched to any gene: 12.

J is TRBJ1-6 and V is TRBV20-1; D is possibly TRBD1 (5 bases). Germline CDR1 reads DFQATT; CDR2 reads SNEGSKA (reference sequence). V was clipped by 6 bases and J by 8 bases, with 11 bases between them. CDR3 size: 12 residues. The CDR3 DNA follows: TGCAGTGCGTCCAGGGTTTATTCACCCCTCCACTTT. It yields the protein CSASRVYSPLHF.

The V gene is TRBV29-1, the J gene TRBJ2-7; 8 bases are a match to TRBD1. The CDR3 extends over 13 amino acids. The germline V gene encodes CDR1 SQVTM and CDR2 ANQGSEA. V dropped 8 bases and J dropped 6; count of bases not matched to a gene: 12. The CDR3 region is CSTSFGQGSEQYF. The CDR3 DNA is TGCAGCACATCGTTCGGACAGGGAAGCGAGCAGTACTTC.

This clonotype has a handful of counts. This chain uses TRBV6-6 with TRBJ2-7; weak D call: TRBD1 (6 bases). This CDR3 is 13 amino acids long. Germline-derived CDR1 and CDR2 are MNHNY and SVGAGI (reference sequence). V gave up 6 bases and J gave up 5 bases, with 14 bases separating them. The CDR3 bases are TGTGCCAGCAGGAAGACAGGCTCGGACGAGCAGTACTTC. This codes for CASRKTGSDEQYF.

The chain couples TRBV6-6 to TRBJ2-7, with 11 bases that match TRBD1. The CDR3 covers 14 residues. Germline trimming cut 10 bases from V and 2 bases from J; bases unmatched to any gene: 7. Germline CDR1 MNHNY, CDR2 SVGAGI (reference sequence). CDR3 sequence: CATSGGQGAYEQYF. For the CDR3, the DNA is TGTGCCACCTCGGGGGGACAGGGGGCCTACGAGCAGTACTTC.